This is a list of T cell receptor beta chains from one sample in a study of cytomegalovirus exposure and HLA in healthy donors. Sequenced by immunoSEQ multiplex PCR; TCRdb stores in-frame clones only, minus some. Among approximately 290,000 clones listed, around 80% were seen once. Sample: PBMCs. Receptor source: a girl aged 2 to 9 in good health and CMV-seronegative. Each CDR3 is given with its conserved first and last residue. A D gene is named only where the DNA matches it firmly. Some rows have no size entry. The others give once, few or many, or a class for an expanded clone.

>NA|NA|TRBJ1-2|TRBV10-3
TGTGCCATCATGTACAGCCCTTATGGCTACACCTTC
CAIMYSPYGYTF
>NA|NA|TRBJ2-2|TRBV5-5
TGTGCCAGCAGCTCCCAGCAGGGGCACACCGGGGAGCTGTTTTTT
CASSSQQGHTGELFF
>NA|NA|TRBJ1-2|TRBV6-6
TGTGCCAGCAGCCTACAGGGAAGCTATGGCTACACCTTC
CASSLQGSYGYTF
>TRBD2|NA|TRBJ2-3|TRBV27
TGTGCCAGCAGTCTGAGACTAGCGGGGTATACAGATACGCAGTATTTT
CASSLRLAGYTDTQYF
>NA|few|TRBJ2-1|TRBV2
TGTGCCAGCAGTGAACGCAAGAGCTCCTACAATGAGCAGTTCTTC
CASSERKSSYNEQFF
>NA|once|TRBJ1-1|TRBV6-5
TGTGCCAGCAGAGTACAGGGTAGCACTGAAGCTTTCTTT
CASRVQGSTEAFF
>TRBD1|NA|TRBJ1-2|TRBV28
TGTGCCAGCAGTTTCCCGGACAGGGGCAATGGCTACACCTTC
CASSFPDRGNGYTF
>TRBD1|NA|TRBJ2-2|TRBV5-1
TGCGCCAGCAGCTTGGTAGGGGGCGTCGGGGAGCTGTTTTTT
CASSLVGGVGELFF
>TRBD1|NA|TRBJ1-1|TRBV7-9
TGTGCCAGCAGCTGGCCGGGACAGATCGCTGAAGCTTTCTTT
CASSWPGQIAEAFF
>NA|NA|TRBJ1-4|TRBV5-6
TGTGCCAGCAGCTGGCACAATGAAAAACTGTTTTTT
CASSWHNEKLFF
>TRBD2|NA|TRBJ2-5|TRBV10-3
TGTGCCATCAGTGAGCCCGGGGAGGGGTCCTTCGAGACCCAGTACTTC
CAISEPGEGSFETQYF
>NA|NA|TRBJ1-2|TRBV21-1
TGTGCCAGCAGCAAACAGGCAGGGCATGGCTACACCTTC
CASSKQAGHGYTF
>NA|NA|TRBJ2-3|TRBV30
TGTGCCTGGATCCCCCGGAGTGGAGATACGCAGTATTTT
CAWIPRSGDTQYF
>TRBD2|NA|TRBJ2-1|TRBV19
TGTGCCAGTAGTACCTTAATCGGGAGGCCTTGGAGCGAGCAGTTCTTC
CASSTLIGRPWSEQFF
>TRBD2|NA|TRBJ2-1|TRBV27
TGTGCCAGCAGCCCTTGGGGGCGGGAGGGCTACAATGAGCAGTTCTTC
CASSPWGREGYNEQFF
>TRBD1|few|TRBJ1-2|TRBV30
TGTCCAACCCGGGACAGGGGGCGAGCCATATGCGGCTACACCTTC
CPTRDRGRAICGYTF
>TRBD1|NA|TRBJ1-5|TRBV6-5
TGTGCCAGCAGCAACACAGGGGGCGCGAGTCAGCCCCAGCATTTT
CASSNTGGASQPQHF
>TRBD1|few|TRBJ2-7|TRBV6-4
TGTGCCAGCCCCGGGACAGGAGCCTACGAGCAGTACTTC
CASPGTGAYEQYF
>TRBD1|NA|TRBJ2-1|TRBV28
TGTGCCAGCAGTTCACCGGGACAGCTTTCGAGTAATGAGCAGTTCTTC
CASSSPGQLSSNEQFF